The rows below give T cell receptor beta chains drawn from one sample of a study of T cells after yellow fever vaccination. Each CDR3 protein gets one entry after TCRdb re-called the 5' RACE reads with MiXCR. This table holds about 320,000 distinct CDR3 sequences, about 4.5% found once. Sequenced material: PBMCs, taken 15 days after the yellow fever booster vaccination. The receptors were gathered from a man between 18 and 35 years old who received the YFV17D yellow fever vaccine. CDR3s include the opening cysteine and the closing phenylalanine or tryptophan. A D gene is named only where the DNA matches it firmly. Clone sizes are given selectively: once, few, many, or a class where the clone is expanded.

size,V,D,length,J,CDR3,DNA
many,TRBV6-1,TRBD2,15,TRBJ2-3,CASSELGGFTDTQYF,TGTGCCAGCAGTGAATTGGGGGGGTTCACAGATACGCAGTATTTT
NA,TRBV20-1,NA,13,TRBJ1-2,CSARDLEVAGYTF,TGCAGTGCTAGAGATCTCGAGGTAGCTGGCTACACCTTC
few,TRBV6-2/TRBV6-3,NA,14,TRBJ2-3,CASSLTRVADTQYF,TGTGCCAGCAGTCTGACTAGGGTGGCAGATACGCAGTATTTT
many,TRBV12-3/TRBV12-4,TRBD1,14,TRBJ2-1,CASSPGQLYNEQFF,TGTGCCAGCAGTCCGGGACAGCTCTACAATGAGCAGTTCTTC
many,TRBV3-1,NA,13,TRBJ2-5,CASSQEPRETQYF,TGTGCCAGCAGCCAAGAACCCCGGGAGACCCAGTACTTC
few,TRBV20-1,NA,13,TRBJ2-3,CSASIGATDTQYF,TGCAGTGCTAGCATCGGGGCCACAGATACGCAGTATTTT
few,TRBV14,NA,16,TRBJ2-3,CASSQVGLRYTDTQYF,TGTGCCAGCAGCCAAGTGGGACTCAGGTACACAGATACGCAGTATTTT
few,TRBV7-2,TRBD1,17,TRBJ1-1,CASSLKFDRGSGSEAFF,TGTGCCAGCAGCTTAAAATTCGACAGGGGCTCCGGCTCTGAAGCTTTCTTT
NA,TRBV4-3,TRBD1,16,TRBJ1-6,CASSQARTGWNSPLHF,TGCGCCAGCAGCCAAGCGAGGACAGGGTGGAATTCACCCCTCCACTTT
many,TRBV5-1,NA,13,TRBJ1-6,CASSLELNSPLHF,TGCGCCAGCAGCTTGGAACTAAATTCACCCCTCCACTTT
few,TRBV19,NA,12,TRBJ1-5,CASGVYNQPQHF,TGTGCCAGTGGCGTATACAATCAGCCCCAGCATTTT
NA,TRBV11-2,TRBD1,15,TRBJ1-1,CASSWGQGGSTEAFF,TGTGCCAGCAGCTGGGGACAGGGGGGTTCAACTGAAGCTTTCTTT
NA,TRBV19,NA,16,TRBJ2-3,CASSVQGYPATDTQYF,TGTGCCAGTAGTGTACAGGGCTACCCTGCCACAGATACGCAGTATTTT
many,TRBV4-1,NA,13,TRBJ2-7,CASSRGAAYEQYF,TGCGCCAGCAGCCGCGGGGCCGCCTACGAGCAGTACTTC